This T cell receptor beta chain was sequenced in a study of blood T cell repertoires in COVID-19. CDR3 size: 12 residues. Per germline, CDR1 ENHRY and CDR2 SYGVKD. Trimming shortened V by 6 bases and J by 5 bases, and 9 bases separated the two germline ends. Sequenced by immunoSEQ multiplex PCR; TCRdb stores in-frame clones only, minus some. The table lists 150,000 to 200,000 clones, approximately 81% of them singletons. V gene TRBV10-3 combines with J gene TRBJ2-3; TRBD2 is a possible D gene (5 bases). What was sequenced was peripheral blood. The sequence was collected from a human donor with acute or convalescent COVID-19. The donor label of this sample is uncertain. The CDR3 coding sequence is TGTGCCATCAGGAACCGGGGAGATACGCAGTATTTT. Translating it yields CAIRNRGDTQYF.